This T cell receptor (beta chain) originates from a study of blood T cell dynamics during melanoma immunotherapy. Looking at the study overall: First-line therapy was either pembrolizumab or nivolumab with ipilimumab for metastatic melanoma. Findings and limits, study-wide: Disease-control patients' PBMC repertoires became either more clonal or more diverse at W3.

This table comes from immunoSEQ multiplex PCR, and its TCRdb copy is limited to in-frame clones, with some not included. The table records about 4,200 clones, more than 70% of them present only once. In the case of this clone: As yet, its antigen is unknown.

The time point denotes: week 3, after first cycle of checkpoint inhibitor. One draw preceded checkpoint blockade; another followed its first cycle at week 3. At 12 weeks after first infusion, RECIST 1.1 defined response for most patients. In germline, CDR1 is SGHNT, CDR2 YYREEE (reference sequence). Trimming removed 5 bases at V and 4 bases at J, with 4 bases between. The CDR3 extends over 12 amino acids. V and J are TRBV5-4 and TRBJ2-6, with no clear D. The TCR sequence derives from a human donor with melanoma. This specimen was blood, taken from a patient treated with checkpoint blockade. CDR3 bases: TGTGCCAGCAGGTCCGGGGCCAACGTCCTGACTTTC. Amino acids: CASRSGANVLTF.